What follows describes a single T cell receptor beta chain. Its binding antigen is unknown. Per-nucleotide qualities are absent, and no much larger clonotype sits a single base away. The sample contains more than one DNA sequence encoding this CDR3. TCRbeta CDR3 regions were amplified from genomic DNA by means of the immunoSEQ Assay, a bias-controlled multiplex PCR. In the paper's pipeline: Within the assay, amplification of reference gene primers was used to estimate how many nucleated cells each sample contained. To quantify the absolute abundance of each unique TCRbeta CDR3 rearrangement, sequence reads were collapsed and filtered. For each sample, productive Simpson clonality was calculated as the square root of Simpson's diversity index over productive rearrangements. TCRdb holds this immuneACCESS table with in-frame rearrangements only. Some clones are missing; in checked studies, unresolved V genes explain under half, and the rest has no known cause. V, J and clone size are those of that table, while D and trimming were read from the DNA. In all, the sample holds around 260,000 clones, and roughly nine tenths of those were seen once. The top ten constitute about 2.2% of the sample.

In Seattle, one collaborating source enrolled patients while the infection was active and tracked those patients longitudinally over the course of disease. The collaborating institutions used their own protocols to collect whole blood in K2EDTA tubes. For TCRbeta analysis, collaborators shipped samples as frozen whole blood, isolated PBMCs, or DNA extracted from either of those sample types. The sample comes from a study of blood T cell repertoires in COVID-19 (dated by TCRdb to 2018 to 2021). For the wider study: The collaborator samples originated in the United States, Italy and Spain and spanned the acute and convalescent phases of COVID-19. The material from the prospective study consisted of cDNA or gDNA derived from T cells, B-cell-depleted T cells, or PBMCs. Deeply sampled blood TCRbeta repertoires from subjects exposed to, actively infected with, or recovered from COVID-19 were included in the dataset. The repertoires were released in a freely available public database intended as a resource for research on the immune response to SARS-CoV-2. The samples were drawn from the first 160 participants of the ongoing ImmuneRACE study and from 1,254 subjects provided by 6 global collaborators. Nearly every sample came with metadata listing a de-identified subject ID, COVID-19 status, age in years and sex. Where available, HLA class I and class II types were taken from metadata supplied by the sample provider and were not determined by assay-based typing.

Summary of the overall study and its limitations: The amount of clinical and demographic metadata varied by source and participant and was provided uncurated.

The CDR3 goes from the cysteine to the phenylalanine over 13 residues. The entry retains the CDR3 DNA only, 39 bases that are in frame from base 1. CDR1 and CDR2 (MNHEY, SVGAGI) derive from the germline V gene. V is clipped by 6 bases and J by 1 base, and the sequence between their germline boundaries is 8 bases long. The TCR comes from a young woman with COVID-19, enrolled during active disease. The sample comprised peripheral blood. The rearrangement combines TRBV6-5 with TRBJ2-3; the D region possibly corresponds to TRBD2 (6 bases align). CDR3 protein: CASRSGGTDTQYF. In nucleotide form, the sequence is TGTGCCAGCAGGTCGGGGGGCACAGATACGCAGTATTTT.